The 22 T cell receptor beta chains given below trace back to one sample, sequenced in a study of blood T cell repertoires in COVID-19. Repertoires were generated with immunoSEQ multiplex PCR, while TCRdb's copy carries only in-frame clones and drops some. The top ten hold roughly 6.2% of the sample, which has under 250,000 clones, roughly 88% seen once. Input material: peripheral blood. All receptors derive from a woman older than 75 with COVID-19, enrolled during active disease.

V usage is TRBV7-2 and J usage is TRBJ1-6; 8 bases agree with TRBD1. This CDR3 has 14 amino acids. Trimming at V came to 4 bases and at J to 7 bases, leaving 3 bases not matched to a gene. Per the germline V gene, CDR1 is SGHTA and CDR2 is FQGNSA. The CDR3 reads CASSWDRSNSPLHF. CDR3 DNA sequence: TGTGCCAGCAGCTGGGACAGGTCCAATTCACCCCTCCACTTT.

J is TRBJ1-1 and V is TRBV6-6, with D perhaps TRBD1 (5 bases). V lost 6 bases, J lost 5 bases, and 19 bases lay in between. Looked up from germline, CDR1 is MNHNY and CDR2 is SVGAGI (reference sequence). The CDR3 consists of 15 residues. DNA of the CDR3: TGTGCCAGCAGACAGAACGACAGAACGAGAACTGAAGCTTTCTTT. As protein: CASRQNDRTRTEAFF.

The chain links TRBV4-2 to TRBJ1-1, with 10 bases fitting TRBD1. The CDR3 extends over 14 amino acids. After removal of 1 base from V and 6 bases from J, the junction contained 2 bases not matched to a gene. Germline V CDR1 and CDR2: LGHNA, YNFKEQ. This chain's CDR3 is CASSQAGQGAEAFF. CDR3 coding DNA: TGTGCCAGCAGCCAAGCCGGACAGGGGGCTGAAGCTTTCTTT.

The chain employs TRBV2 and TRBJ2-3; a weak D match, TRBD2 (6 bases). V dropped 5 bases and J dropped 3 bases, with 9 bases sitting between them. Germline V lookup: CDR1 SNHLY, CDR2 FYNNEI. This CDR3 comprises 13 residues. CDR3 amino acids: CASSSAGTDTQYF. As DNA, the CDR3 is TGTGCCAGCAGTAGCGCGGGGACAGATACGCAGTATTTT. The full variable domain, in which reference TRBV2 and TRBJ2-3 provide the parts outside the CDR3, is EPEVTQTPSHQVTQMGQEVILRCVPISNHLYFYWYRQILGQKVEFLVSFYNNEISEKSEIFDDQFSVERPDGSNFTLKIRSTKLEDSAMYFCASSSAGTDTQYFGPGTRLTVL.

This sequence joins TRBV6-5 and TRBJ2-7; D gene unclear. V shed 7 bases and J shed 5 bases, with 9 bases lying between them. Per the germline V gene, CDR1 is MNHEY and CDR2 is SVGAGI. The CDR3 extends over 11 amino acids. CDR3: CASTARDEQYF. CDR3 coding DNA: TGTGCCAGCACGGCCCGGGACGAGCAGTACTTC.

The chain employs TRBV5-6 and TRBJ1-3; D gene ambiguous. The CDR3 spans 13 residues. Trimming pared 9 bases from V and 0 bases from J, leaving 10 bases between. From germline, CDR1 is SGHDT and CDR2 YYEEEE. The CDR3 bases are TGTGCCACCGGACTAGGCTCTGGAAACACCATATATTTT. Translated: CATGLGSGNTIYF.

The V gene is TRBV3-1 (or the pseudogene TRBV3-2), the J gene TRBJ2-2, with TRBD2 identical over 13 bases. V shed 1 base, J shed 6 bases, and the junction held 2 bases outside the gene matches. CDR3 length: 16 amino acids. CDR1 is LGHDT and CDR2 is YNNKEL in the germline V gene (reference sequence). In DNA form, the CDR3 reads TGTGCCAGCAGCCAAGGACTAGCGGGGGGCTCCGGGGAGCTGTTTTTT. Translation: CASSQGLAGGSGELFF.

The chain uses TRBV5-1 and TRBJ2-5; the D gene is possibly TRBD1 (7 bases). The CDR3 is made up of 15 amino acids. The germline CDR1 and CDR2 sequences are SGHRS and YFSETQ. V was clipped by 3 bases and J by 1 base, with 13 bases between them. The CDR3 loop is CASSSSGGTQETQYF. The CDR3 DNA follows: TGCGCCAGCAGCTCATCAGGGGGGACCCAAGAGACCCAGTACTTC.

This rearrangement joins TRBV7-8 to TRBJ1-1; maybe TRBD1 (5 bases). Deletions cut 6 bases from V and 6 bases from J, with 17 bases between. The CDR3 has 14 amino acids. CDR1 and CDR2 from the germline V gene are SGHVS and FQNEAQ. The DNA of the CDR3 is TGTGCCAGCAGTCCTCGCCAGGGAAGCGCTGAAGCTTTCTTT. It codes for CASSPRQGSAEAFF.

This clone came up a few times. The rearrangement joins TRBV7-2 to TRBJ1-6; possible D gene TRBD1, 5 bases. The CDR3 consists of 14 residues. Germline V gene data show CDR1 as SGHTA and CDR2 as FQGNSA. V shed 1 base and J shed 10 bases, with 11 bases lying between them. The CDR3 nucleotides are TGTGCCAGCAGCTTAGACAGGAGACGATCACCCCTCCACTTT. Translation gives CASSLDRRRSPLHF.

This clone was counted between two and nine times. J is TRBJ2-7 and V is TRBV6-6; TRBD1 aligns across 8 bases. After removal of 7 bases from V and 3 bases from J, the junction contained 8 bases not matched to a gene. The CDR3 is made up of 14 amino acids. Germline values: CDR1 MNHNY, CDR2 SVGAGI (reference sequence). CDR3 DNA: TGTGCCAGCAAGCTTGGACAGGGAGTCTACGAGCAGTACTTC. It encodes CASKLGQGVYEQYF.

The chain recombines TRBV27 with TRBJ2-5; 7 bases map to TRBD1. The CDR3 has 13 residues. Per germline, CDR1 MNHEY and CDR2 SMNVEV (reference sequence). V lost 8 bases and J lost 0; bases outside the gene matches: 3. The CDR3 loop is CASRDSDQETQYF. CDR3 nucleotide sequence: TGTGCCAGCCGGGACAGTGACCAAGAGACCCAGTACTTC.

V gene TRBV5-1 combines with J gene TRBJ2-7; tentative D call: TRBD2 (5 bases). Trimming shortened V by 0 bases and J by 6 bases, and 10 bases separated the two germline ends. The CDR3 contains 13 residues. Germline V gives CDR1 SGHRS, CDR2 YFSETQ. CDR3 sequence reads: CASSLGSAAEQYF. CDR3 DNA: TGCGCCAGCAGCTTGGGTTCAGCGGCCGAGCAGTACTTC. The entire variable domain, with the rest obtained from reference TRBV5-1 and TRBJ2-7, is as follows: KAGVTQTPRYLIKTRGQQVTLSCSPISGHRSVSWYQQTPGQGLQFLFEYFSETQRNKGNFPGRFSGRQFSNSRSEMNVSTLELGDSALYLCASSLGSAAEQYFGPGTRLTVT.

The CDR3 sequence: CASRGGLVSSYEQYV. CDR3 coding DNA: TGTGCCAGCAGGGGGGGTCTCGTCAGCTCCTACGAGCAGTACGTC. The chain combines TRBV6-5 with TRBJ2-7, with D possibly being TRBD2 (6 bases). The CDR3 loop spans 15 amino acids. CDR1 and CDR2 from the germline V gene are MNHEY and SVGAGI. Trimming stripped 6 bases from V and 0 bases from J, with 15 bases between.

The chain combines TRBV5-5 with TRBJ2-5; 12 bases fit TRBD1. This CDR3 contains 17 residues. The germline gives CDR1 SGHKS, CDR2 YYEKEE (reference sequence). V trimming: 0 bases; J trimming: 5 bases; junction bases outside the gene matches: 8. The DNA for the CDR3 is TGTGCCAGCAGCTTGGCCTCCGGGACAGGGGGCTGGGAGACCCAGTACTTC. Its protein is CASSLASGTGGWETQYF.

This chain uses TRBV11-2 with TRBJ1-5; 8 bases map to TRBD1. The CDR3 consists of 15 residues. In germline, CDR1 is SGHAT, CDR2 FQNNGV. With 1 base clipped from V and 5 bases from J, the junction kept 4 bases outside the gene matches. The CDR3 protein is CASSLGDRQDQPQHF. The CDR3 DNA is TGTGCCAGCAGCTTAGGGGACAGGCAAGATCAGCCCCAGCATTTT.

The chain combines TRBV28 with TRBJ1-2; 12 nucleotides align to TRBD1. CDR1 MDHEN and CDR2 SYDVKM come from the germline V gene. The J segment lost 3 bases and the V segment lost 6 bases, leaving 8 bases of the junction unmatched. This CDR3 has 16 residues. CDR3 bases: TGTGCCAGCAGGACTCCGGGACAGGGGGCCGACTATGGCTACACCTTC. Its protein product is CASRTPGQGADYGYTF.

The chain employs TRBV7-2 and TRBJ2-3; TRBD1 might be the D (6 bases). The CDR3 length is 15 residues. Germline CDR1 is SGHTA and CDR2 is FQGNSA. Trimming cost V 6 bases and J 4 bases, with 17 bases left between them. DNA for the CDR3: TGTGCCAGCAGTTCCAGGGGCCTTCGGGCAGATACGCAGTATTTT. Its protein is CASSSRGLRADTQYF.

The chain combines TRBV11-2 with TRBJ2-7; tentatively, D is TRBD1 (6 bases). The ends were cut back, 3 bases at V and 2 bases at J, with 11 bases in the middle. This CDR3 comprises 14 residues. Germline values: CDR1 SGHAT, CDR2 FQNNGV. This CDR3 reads CASSFRQEAYEQYF. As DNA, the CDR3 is TGTGCCAGCAGCTTTCGACAGGAGGCCTACGAGCAGTACTTC.

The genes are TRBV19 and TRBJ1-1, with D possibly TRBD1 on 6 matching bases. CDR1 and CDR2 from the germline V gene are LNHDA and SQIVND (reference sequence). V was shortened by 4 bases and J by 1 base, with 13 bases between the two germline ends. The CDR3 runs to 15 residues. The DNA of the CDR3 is TGTGCCAGTAGTAGATGGGACACTCGGAACACTGAAGCTTTCTTT. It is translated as CASSRWDTRNTEAFF.

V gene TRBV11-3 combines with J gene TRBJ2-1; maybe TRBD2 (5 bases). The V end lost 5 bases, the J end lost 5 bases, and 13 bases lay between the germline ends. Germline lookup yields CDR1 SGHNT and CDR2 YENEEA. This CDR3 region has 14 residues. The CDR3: CASSPSDGDNEQFF. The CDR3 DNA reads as TGTGCCAGCAGCCCCTCGGACGGGGACAATGAGCAGTTCTTC.

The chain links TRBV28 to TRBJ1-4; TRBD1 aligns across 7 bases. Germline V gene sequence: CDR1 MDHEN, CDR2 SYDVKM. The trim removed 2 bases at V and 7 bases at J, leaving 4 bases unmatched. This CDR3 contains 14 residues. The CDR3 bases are TGTGCCAGCAGTTTACAGGGGGGCGTTGAAAAACTGTTTTTT. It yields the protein CASSLQGGVEKLFF. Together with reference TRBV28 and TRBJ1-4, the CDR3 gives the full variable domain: DVKVTQSSRYLVKRTGEKVFLECVQDMDHENMFWYRQDPGLGLRLIYFSYDVKMKEKGDIPEGYSVSREKKERFSLILESASTNQTSMYLCASSLQGGVEKLFFGSGTQLSVL.